This is a list of T cell receptor beta chains from one sample in a study of T cell responses to AZD1222 COVID-19 vaccine. TCRdb's copy holds only in-frame clones and misses some; the assay was immunoSEQ multiplex PCR. The sample holds fewer than 120,000 clones; around 90% are singletons and the top ten take 1.5% to 2%. This specimen consisted of peripheral blood, obtained on day 0 of AZD1222 vaccination. Every receptor here comes from an adult in good health. The CDR3 runs from the conserved cysteine through the conserved F or W.

TRBV18,CASSPGIRDTIYF
TRBV7-9,CASSLDPGTGGAGNYGYTF
TRBV19,CASSIQTSGINSYNEQFF
TRBV6-6,CASSYPGQGGWETQYF
TRBV5-4,CASSRTGILEEQYF
TRBV5-1,CASSLDVNQYGYTF
TRBV19,CASSMEGYMNTEAFF
TRBV6-5,CASSWGQVPLEQYF
TRBV4-1,CASSQPSRGGNTEAFF
TRBV4-1,CASSQPGLAGGENTGELFF
TRBV5-6,CASSPLSDEKLFF
TRBV5-1,CASSLYTGQETQYF
TRBV20-1,CSASGAVFNQPQHF
TRBV5-5,CASSSPGDGNTGELFF
TRBV11-3,CASSLMAGDTQYF
TRBV30,CAWSSQGNSPLHF
TRBV20-1,CSPRPRSEAFF
TRBV5-6,CASSFWNYGTDSNQPQHF
TRBV5-4,CASSLRETQYF
TRBV2,CASTGQGNSPLHF
TRBV30,CAWSQGNGYTF
TRBV2,CASSRDRGSSYEQYF
TRBV28,CASSLGAGSSYEQYF
TRBV19,CASSTVAGIYEQYF
TRBV12-3/TRBV12-4,CASSLYRDTEAFF
TRBV30,CAWRWGSSYEQYF
TRBV3-1/TRBV3-2,CASRTGYNSPLHF
TRBV27,CASSPTLSNTEAFF
TRBV6-5,CASSSGTGVLPLHF
TRBV5-1,CASSLEGHEKLFF
TRBV3-1/TRBV3-2,CASSQQRYPYNEQYF
TRBV12-3/TRBV12-4,CASSLGLGGYTF
TRBV4-2,CASSQGPSSTASGRQYF
TRBV11-2,CASSFPRSYNEQFF
TRBV5-1,CASSLTVSSYNEQFF
TRBV4-1,CASSQVETGSGQPQHF
TRBV7-6,CASSAHFRQAPSDQPQHF
TRBV10-1,CASSEEGAGRLEQFF
TRBV5-5,CASSLGTASVVAQYF
TRBV30,CAWSALKTGGDEQYF
TRBV4-1,CASSQFGALSSYNEQFF